The rows below give T cell receptor beta chains drawn from one sample of a study of cytomegalovirus exposure and HLA in healthy donors. The method was immunoSEQ multiplex PCR; TCRdb's version includes in-frame clones alone and lacks a portion of them. The sample contains 90,000 to 100,000 clones, roughly 80% of which appear only once. The sequenced sample was PBMCs. These receptors were obtained from a man between 60 and 70 years old in good health and CMV-seropositive. CDR3s include the opening cysteine and the closing phenylalanine or tryptophan. D genes are given only for firm matches. Clone size is shown for a subset of rows, as once, few, many or a class of expanded clone.

d_gene: NA
abundance: once
v_gene: TRBV7-3
j_gene: TRBJ2-6
CDR3nt: TGTGCCAGCAGCTTAAGCGGTGGGGCCAACGTCCTGACTTTC
CDR3aa: CASSLSGGANVLTF

d_gene: NA
abundance: NA
v_gene: TRBV27
j_gene: TRBJ2-7
CDR3nt: TGTGCCAGCAGTTTGTTACGAACAAACATCTACGAGCAGTACTTC
CDR3aa: CASSLLRTNIYEQYF

d_gene: NA
abundance: NA
v_gene: TRBV19
j_gene: TRBJ1-1
CDR3nt: TGTGCCAGTAGTAGCGTTTTCCTCGGGGACACTGAAGCTTTCTTT
CDR3aa: CASSSVFLGDTEAFF

d_gene: NA
abundance: once
v_gene: TRBV5-6
j_gene: TRBJ1-5
CDR3nt: TGTGCCAGCAGCTATACCGGGACTCACAATCAGCCCCAGCATTTT
CDR3aa: CASSYTGTHNQPQHF

d_gene: NA
abundance: once
v_gene: TRBV28
j_gene: TRBJ2-7
CDR3nt: TGTGCCAGCAGTTTATGGGGAGGTACCTACGAGCAGTACTTC
CDR3aa: CASSLWGGTYEQYF

d_gene: NA
abundance: NA
v_gene: TRBV7-8
j_gene: TRBJ2-6
CDR3nt: TGTGCCAGCAGCTTAGGTGGCGGGGCCAACGTCCTGACTTTC
CDR3aa: CASSLGGGANVLTF

d_gene: TRBD2
abundance: NA
v_gene: TRBV4-1
j_gene: TRBJ2-1
CDR3nt: TGCGCCAGCAGCCAGCCGGGACTAGATCGATCCTACAATGAGCAGTTCTTC
CDR3aa: CASSQPGLDRSYNEQFF

d_gene: NA
abundance: NA
v_gene: TRBV7-2
j_gene: TRBJ2-5
CDR3nt: TGTGCCAGCAGCTTAGCGCAGGGAATTAAGGGAGAGACCCAGTACTTC
CDR3aa: CASSLAQGIKGETQYF

d_gene: TRBD1
abundance: NA
v_gene: TRBV23-1
j_gene: TRBJ1-1
CDR3nt: TGCGCCAGCAGTCAATCCGCGGACAGGGCGAACACTGAAGCTTTCTTT
CDR3aa: CASSQSADRANTEAFF

d_gene: TRBD1
abundance: NA
v_gene: TRBV4-1
j_gene: TRBJ2-7
CDR3nt: TGCGCCAGCAGCCCAAAAACCCAAGGGACAGGCAAAACGGGCGAGCAGTACTTC
CDR3aa: CASSPKTQGTGKTGEQYF

d_gene: TRBD1
abundance: NA
v_gene: TRBV5-1
j_gene: TRBJ2-7
CDR3nt: TGCGCCAGCAGCTTGGCGGTTGGGGGACAGGGGGCAGGAAGGGGTTCCGAGCAGTACTTC
CDR3aa: CASSLAVGGQGAGRGSEQYF

d_gene: TRBD2
abundance: NA
v_gene: TRBV9
j_gene: TRBJ2-2
CDR3nt: TGTGCCAGCAGCGTAGCTAGCGGCAACACCGGGGAGCTGTTTTTT
CDR3aa: CASSVASGNTGELFF

d_gene: NA
abundance: NA
v_gene: TRBV27
j_gene: TRBJ2-7
CDR3nt: TGTGCCAGCAGTCGGTTTGCGGGACCCGCCTACGAGCAGTACTTC
CDR3aa: CASSRFAGPAYEQYF

d_gene: NA
abundance: NA
v_gene: TRBV5-6
j_gene: TRBJ1-1
CDR3nt: TGTGCCAGCAGCTTGCCCGGTTTCAGGTCGTTGAACACTGAAGCTTTCTTT
CDR3aa: CASSLPGFRSLNTEAFF

d_gene: NA
abundance: NA
v_gene: TRBV7-2
j_gene: TRBJ1-2
CDR3nt: TGTGCCAGCAGCTTAAGCGGGCCCGGCTACACCTTC
CDR3aa: CASSLSGPGYTF

d_gene: TRBD1
abundance: NA
v_gene: TRBV7-9
j_gene: TRBJ1-1
CDR3nt: TGTGCCAGCAGCCACTGGGACAGCCTGAACACTGAAGCTTTCTTT
CDR3aa: CASSHWDSLNTEAFF

d_gene: NA
abundance: NA
v_gene: TRBV9
j_gene: TRBJ2-1
CDR3nt: TGTGCCAGCGAGGGATACAATGAGCAGTTCTTC
CDR3aa: CASEGYNEQFF

d_gene: NA
abundance: NA
v_gene: TRBV7-7
j_gene: TRBJ2-5
CDR3nt: TGTGCTAGCAGCCCTGACAGTTTCGGAGAGACCCAGTACTTC
CDR3aa: CASSPDSFGETQYF

d_gene: NA
abundance: NA
v_gene: TRBV5-6
j_gene: TRBJ2-2
CDR3nt: TGTGCCAGCAGCCTCCAGGCAGGATGGAACACCGGGGAGCTGTTTTTT
CDR3aa: CASSLQAGWNTGELFF

d_gene: TRBD2
abundance: NA
v_gene: TRBV6-1
j_gene: TRBJ2-3
CDR3nt: TGTGCCAGCGGCTTTAGCGGGGGGTCAGATACGCAGTATTTT
CDR3aa: CASGFSGGSDTQYF

d_gene: NA
abundance: NA
v_gene: TRBV27
j_gene: TRBJ1-1
CDR3nt: TGTGCCAGCAGTTTCTGGGGCCGGAACACTGAAGCTTTCTTT
CDR3aa: CASSFWGRNTEAFF

d_gene: NA
abundance: once
v_gene: TRBV9
j_gene: TRBJ2-7
CDR3nt: TGTGCCAGCAGCGTTCGAGCCGACAGGGCGGGGGGCGAGCAGTACTTC
CDR3aa: CASSVRADRAGGEQYF

d_gene: TRBD1
abundance: NA
v_gene: TRBV7-2
j_gene: TRBJ1-2
CDR3nt: TGTGCCAGCAGGCCTACCGACAGGGACGGCTATGGCTACACCTTC
CDR3aa: CASRPTDRDGYGYTF

d_gene: NA
abundance: NA
v_gene: TRBV25-1
j_gene: TRBJ2-3
CDR3nt: TGTGCCAGCACGGGCGGCGGGACTAGCACAGATACGCAGTATTTT
CDR3aa: CASTGGGTSTDTQYF

d_gene: TRBD1
abundance: few
v_gene: TRBV18
j_gene: TRBJ1-2
CDR3nt: TGTGCCAGCTCGCGGACAGGGGGCTATGGCTACACCTTC
CDR3aa: CASSRTGGYGYTF

d_gene: TRBD2
abundance: NA
v_gene: TRBV29-1
j_gene: TRBJ2-7
CDR3nt: TGCAGCGCTCAAGGGACTAAATCCTACGAGCAGTACTTC
CDR3aa: CSAQGTKSYEQYF

d_gene: NA
abundance: NA
v_gene: TRBV10-3
j_gene: TRBJ2-7
CDR3nt: TGTGCCATCAGTGATACAGACCCCTACGAGCAGTACTTC
CDR3aa: CAISDTDPYEQYF

d_gene: TRBD2
abundance: NA
v_gene: TRBV28
j_gene: TRBJ2-7
CDR3nt: TGTGCCAGCAGTTTAGTACTAGCGGGGGGTCCATCTCGATTGTACGAGCAGTACTTC
CDR3aa: CASSLVLAGGPSRLYEQYF

d_gene: NA
abundance: NA
v_gene: TRBV11-2
j_gene: TRBJ1-2
CDR3nt: TGTGCCAGCAGCTACCAGACCGGGATCGGGTATGGCTACACCTTC
CDR3aa: CASSYQTGIGYGYTF

d_gene: NA
abundance: few
v_gene: TRBV6-6
j_gene: TRBJ1-5
CDR3nt: TGTGCCAGCAGTTCGGGAAGAGTCTCCGGGCCCCAGCATTTT
CDR3aa: CASSSGRVSGPQHF